The rows below give T cell receptor beta chains drawn from one sample of a study of blood T cell repertoires in COVID-19. TCRdb's copy holds only in-frame clones and misses some; the assay was immunoSEQ multiplex PCR. The sample records some 130,000 clones, 65% to 85% being singletons. The sample consisted of peripheral blood. Receptors originate from a woman over 75 with acute or convalescent COVID-19. Each CDR3 is given with its conserved first and last residue. The D gene is left open where the match is weak. Size values are once, few and many counts, or a class for expanded clones, and some rows have none.

abundance: -
d_gene: -
v_gene: TRBV3-1/TRBV3-2
j_gene: TRBJ1-2
CDR3aa: CASRQPGGAPGYTF
CDR3nt: TGTGCCAGCAGGCAGCCGGGGGGGGCGCCTGGCTACACCTTC

abundance: -
d_gene: -
v_gene: TRBV5-1
j_gene: TRBJ1-3
CDR3aa: CASRRGSGNTIYF
CDR3nt: TGCGCCAGCAGGCGGGGCTCTGGAAACACCATATATTTT

abundance: -
d_gene: -
v_gene: TRBV10-3
j_gene: TRBJ2-1
CDR3aa: CAISETTIGPRTVRGDNEQFF
CDR3nt: TGTGCCATCAGTGAGACAACTATCGGCCCCCGGACTGTACGGGGAGACAATGAGCAGTTCTTC

abundance: -
d_gene: -
v_gene: TRBV6-5
j_gene: TRBJ1-4
CDR3aa: CASSYSQINEKLFF
CDR3nt: TGTGCCAGCAGTTACTCACAGATTAATGAAAAACTGTTTTTT

abundance: few
d_gene: -
v_gene: TRBV21-1
j_gene: TRBJ1-5
CDR3aa: CASSKAPAVGRGYQPQHF
CDR3nt: TGTGCCAGCAGCAAAGCGCCTGCGGTCGGCAGGGGTTACCAGCCCCAGCATTTT

abundance: -
d_gene: TRBD1
v_gene: TRBV27
j_gene: TRBJ2-3
CDR3aa: CASSGTGRIDTQYF
CDR3nt: TGTGCCAGCAGTGGGACAGGAAGGATAGATACGCAGTATTTT

abundance: -
d_gene: -
v_gene: TRBV5-6
j_gene: TRBJ1-2
CDR3aa: CASSLSGVRYGYTF
CDR3nt: TGTGCCAGCAGCTTGTCAGGGGTACGATATGGCTACACCTTC

abundance: -
d_gene: -
v_gene: TRBV6-2/TRBV6-3
j_gene: TRBJ2-5
CDR3aa: CASSRLQGSQETQYF
CDR3nt: TGTGCCAGCAGTCGACTACAGGGTTCCCAAGAGACCCAGTACTTC

abundance: -
d_gene: TRBD1
v_gene: TRBV18
j_gene: TRBJ1-2
CDR3aa: CASSRDRPFYGYTF
CDR3nt: TGTGCCAGCTCACGGGACAGGCCCTTCTATGGCTACACCTTC

abundance: -
d_gene: -
v_gene: TRBV11-2
j_gene: TRBJ1-4
CDR3aa: CASSYERVTNEKLFF
CDR3nt: TGTGCCAGCAGCTATGAACGGGTAACTAATGAAAAACTGTTTTTT

abundance: -
d_gene: TRBD1
v_gene: TRBV9
j_gene: TRBJ1-2
CDR3aa: CASSPTGTGTNTF
CDR3nt: TGTGCCAGCAGCCCCACCGGGACAGGGACCAACACCTTC

abundance: -
d_gene: -
v_gene: TRBV9
j_gene: TRBJ1-3
CDR3aa: CASSVRSSGNTIYF
CDR3nt: TGTGCCAGCAGCGTGCGAAGCTCTGGAAACACCATATATTTT

abundance: -
d_gene: -
v_gene: TRBV7-2
j_gene: TRBJ2-2
CDR3aa: CASSLTSQNTGELFF
CDR3nt: TGTGCCAGCAGCTTAACTAGCCAGAACACCGGGGAGCTGTTTTTT

abundance: -
d_gene: TRBD1
v_gene: TRBV4-3
j_gene: TRBJ1-4
CDR3aa: CASSQTGTGDEKLFF
CDR3nt: TGCGCCAGCAGCCAAACCGGGACAGGGGATGAAAAACTGTTTTTT

abundance: -
d_gene: -
v_gene: TRBV5-4
j_gene: TRBJ1-2
CDR3aa: CASSWAGSYGYTF
CDR3nt: TGTGCCAGCAGCTGGGCGGGTAGCTATGGCTACACCTTC

abundance: -
d_gene: -
v_gene: TRBV10-3
j_gene: TRBJ2-7
CDR3aa: CAINGGNDEQYF
CDR3nt: TGTGCCATCAACGGGGGTAACGACGAGCAGTACTTC

abundance: few
d_gene: TRBD1
v_gene: TRBV9
j_gene: TRBJ1-2
CDR3aa: CASSLGTAYGYTF
CDR3nt: TGTGCCAGCAGCCTCGGGACAGCCTATGGCTACACCTTC

abundance: -
d_gene: TRBD2
v_gene: TRBV24-1
j_gene: TRBJ2-2
CDR3aa: CATSEGTSASGANTGELFF
CDR3nt: TGTGCCACCAGTGAGGGGACTAGCGCCTCGGGCGCGAACACCGGGGAGCTGTTTTTT

abundance: few
d_gene: TRBD1
v_gene: TRBV19
j_gene: TRBJ1-1
CDR3aa: CASRGQGALNTEAFF
CDR3nt: TGTGCCAGTAGGGGACAGGGGGCCTTGAACACTGAAGCTTTCTTT

abundance: -
d_gene: TRBD1
v_gene: TRBV6-1
j_gene: TRBJ1-2
CDR3aa: CASRKVDRGPDGYTF
CDR3nt: TGTGCCAGCAGAAAAGTGGACAGGGGGCCAGATGGCTACACCTTC

abundance: -
d_gene: -
v_gene: TRBV2
j_gene: TRBJ2-2
CDR3aa: CASSEDSTNTGELFF
CDR3nt: TGTGCCAGCAGTGAGGACAGCACGAACACCGGGGAGCTGTTTTTT

abundance: -
d_gene: TRBD1
v_gene: TRBV15
j_gene: TRBJ1-2
CDR3aa: CATSGPGQGYYGYTF
CDR3nt: TGTGCCACCAGCGGTCCGGGACAGGGGTACTATGGCTACACCTTC

abundance: -
d_gene: TRBD2
v_gene: TRBV7-2
j_gene: TRBJ2-3
CDR3aa: CASSTRSGRGTDTQYF
CDR3nt: TGTGCCAGCAGCACCCGTAGCGGGAGGGGCACAGATACGCAGTATTTT

abundance: -
d_gene: -
v_gene: TRBV7-6
j_gene: TRBJ2-6
CDR3aa: CASSLVPGTPSGANVLTF
CDR3nt: TGTGCCAGCAGCTTAGTACCCGGGACACCCTCTGGGGCCAACGTCCTGACTTTC

abundance: -
d_gene: -
v_gene: TRBV5-1
j_gene: TRBJ2-7
CDR3aa: CASSLDGGFSSYEQYF
CDR3nt: TGCGCCAGCAGCTTGGACGGAGGGTTCTCCTCCTACGAGCAGTACTTC

abundance: -
d_gene: -
v_gene: TRBV2
j_gene: TRBJ2-2
CDR3aa: CASSVPQLTGTGELFF
CDR3nt: TGTGCCAGCAGTGTCCCTCAACTAACAGGCACCGGGGAGCTGTTTTTT

abundance: once
d_gene: -
v_gene: TRBV24-1
j_gene: TRBJ2-5
CDR3aa: CATSDLARVDIQETQYF
CDR3nt: TGTGCCACCAGTGATTTGGCAAGGGTGGACATTCAAGAGACCCAGTACTTC

abundance: -
d_gene: TRBD1
v_gene: TRBV4-3
j_gene: TRBJ1-4
CDR3aa: CASSLSGGLGEKLFF
CDR3nt: TGCGCCAGCAGCCTGTCAGGGGGGCTGGGTGAAAAACTGTTTTTT

abundance: -
d_gene: TRBD1
v_gene: TRBV3-1/TRBV3-2
j_gene: TRBJ1-2
CDR3aa: CASSQDVRQGKRVNYGYTF
CDR3nt: TGTGCCAGCAGCCAAGACGTGAGACAGGGGAAGAGAGTGAACTATGGCTACACCTTC

abundance: -
d_gene: -
v_gene: TRBV5-1
j_gene: TRBJ2-2
CDR3aa: CASSQNGLIGELFF
CDR3nt: TGCGCCAGCAGCCAAAACGGACTTATTGGGGAGCTGTTTTTT

abundance: -
d_gene: TRBD1
v_gene: TRBV30
j_gene: TRBJ1-1
CDR3aa: CAWTRTGIEAFF
CDR3nt: TGTGCCTGGACCCGGACAGGGATTGAAGCTTTCTTT

abundance: few
d_gene: TRBD1
v_gene: TRBV5-1
j_gene: TRBJ1-3
CDR3aa: CASSPRPLDRAGNTIYF
CDR3nt: TGCGCCAGCAGCCCCCGACCCCTGGACAGGGCTGGAAACACCATATATTTT

abundance: -
d_gene: -
v_gene: TRBV7-2
j_gene: TRBJ2-3
CDR3aa: CASSKLIVDTQYF
CDR3nt: TGTGCCAGCAGCAAACTAATCGTGGATACGCAGTATTTT

abundance: -
d_gene: -
v_gene: TRBV19
j_gene: TRBJ2-4
CDR3aa: CASTPLDGLAKNIQYF
CDR3nt: TGTGCCAGTACTCCACTCGACGGACTAGCCAAAAACATTCAGTACTTC

abundance: -
d_gene: TRBD1
v_gene: TRBV4-1
j_gene: TRBJ1-6
CDR3aa: CASSYKTSGGYNSPLHF
CDR3nt: TGCGCCAGCAGCTATAAAACCTCAGGGGGGTATAATTCACCCCTCCACTTT

abundance: -
d_gene: -
v_gene: TRBV13
j_gene: TRBJ2-7
CDR3aa: CASSLGLVGEQYF
CDR3nt: TGTGCCAGCAGCTTAGGGCTAGTGGGCGAGCAGTACTTC

abundance: -
d_gene: -
v_gene: TRBV15
j_gene: TRBJ2-2
CDR3aa: CATSRVRSNTGELFF
CDR3nt: TGTGCCACCAGCAGAGTCCGGTCTAACACCGGGGAGCTGTTTTTT